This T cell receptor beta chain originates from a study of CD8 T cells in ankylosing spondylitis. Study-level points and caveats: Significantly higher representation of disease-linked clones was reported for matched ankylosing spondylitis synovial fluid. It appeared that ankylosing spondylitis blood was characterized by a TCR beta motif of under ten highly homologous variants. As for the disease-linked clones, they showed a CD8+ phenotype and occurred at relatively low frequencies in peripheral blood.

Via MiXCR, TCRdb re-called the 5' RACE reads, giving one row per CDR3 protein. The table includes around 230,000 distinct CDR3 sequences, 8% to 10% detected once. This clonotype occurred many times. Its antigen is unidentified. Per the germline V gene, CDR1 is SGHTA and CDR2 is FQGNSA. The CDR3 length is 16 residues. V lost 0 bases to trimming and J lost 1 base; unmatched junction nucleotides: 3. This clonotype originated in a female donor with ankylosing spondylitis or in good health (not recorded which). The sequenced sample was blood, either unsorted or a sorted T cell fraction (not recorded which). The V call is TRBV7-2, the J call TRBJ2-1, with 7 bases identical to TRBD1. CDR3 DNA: TGTGCCAGCAGCTTAGCCGGGACAGCGTCCTACAATGAGCAGTTCTTC. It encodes CASSLAGTASYNEQFF.